This TCR beta chain stems from a study of breast tumors, draining lymph nodes, adjacent tissues. Samples came from axillary lymph nodes draining the breast cancer. TCRdb analysed the multiplex PCR reads with MiXCR anew, one entry per CDR3 protein. The sample has approximately 130,000 distinct CDR3 sequences, approximately 21% seen once. Study conclusions and caveats: Data only fit, rather than demonstrated, lymph node origin of most tumor T cells. Luminal-like breast cancer showed significantly higher tumor–nontumor repertoire similarity than basal-like.

The CDR3 spans 15 residues. Remarks on this clonotype: Its antigen is still unknown. Germline and junction disagree at one end, which may indicate a read error.

The sample consisted of axillary lymph node tissue. This sequence originates from a female donor with breast cancer. Some clones in this sample may be carry-over from other donors' samples. This chain uses TRBV12-3 or TRBV12-4 with TRBJ1-2, with D possibly TRBD1 on 6 matching bases. The CDR3 loop reads CASSLTRRGAGGCTF. CDR3 in DNA: TGTGCCAGCAGTTTAACGAGAAGGGGGGCGGGGGGCTGCACCTTC.